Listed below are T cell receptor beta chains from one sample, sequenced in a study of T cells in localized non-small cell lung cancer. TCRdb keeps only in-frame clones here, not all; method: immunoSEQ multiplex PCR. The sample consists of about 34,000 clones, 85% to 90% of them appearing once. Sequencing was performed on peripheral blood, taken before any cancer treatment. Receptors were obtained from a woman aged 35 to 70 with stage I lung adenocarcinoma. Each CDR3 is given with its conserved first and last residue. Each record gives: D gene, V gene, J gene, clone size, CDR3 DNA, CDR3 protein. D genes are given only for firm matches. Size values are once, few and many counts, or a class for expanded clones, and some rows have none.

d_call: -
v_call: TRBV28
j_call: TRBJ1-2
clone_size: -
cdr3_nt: TGTGCCAGCAGACCACAGGGAGGAGATGGCTATGGCTACACCTTC
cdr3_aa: CASRPQGGDGYGYTF

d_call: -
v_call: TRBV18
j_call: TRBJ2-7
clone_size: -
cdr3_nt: TGTGCCAGCTCATCCGACCCAAACTCCTACGAGCAGTACTTC
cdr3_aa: CASSSDPNSYEQYF

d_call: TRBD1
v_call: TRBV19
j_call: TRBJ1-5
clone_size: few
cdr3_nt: TGTGCCAGTAGTGTCGGGACAGGGAGAGGTACTCAGCCCCAGCATTTT
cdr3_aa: CASSVGTGRGTQPQHF

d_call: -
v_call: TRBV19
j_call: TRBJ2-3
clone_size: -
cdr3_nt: TGTGCCAGTAGGGGGGCCAGAGATACGCAGTATTTT
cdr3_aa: CASRGARDTQYF

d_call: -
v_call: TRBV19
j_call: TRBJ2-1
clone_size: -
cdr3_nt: TGTGCCAGTAAACCAAAGGTCGGGGTTGAGCCAGTCTTTCTGTTCTCCTACAATGAGCAGTTCTTC
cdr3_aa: CASKPKVGVEPVFLFSYNEQFF

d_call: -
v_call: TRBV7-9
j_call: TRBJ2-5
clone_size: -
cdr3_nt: TGTGCCAGCAGCCTTGGGACAAACCCTCGCAAAGAGACCCAGTACTTC
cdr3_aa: CASSLGTNPRKETQYF

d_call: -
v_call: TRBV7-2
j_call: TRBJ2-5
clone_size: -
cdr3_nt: TGTGCCAGCAGCCAACTCGTGTTGGACTCCCAGTACTTC
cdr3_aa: CASSQLVLDSQYF

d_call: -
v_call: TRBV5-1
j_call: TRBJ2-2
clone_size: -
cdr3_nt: TGCGCCAGCAGCTCCACAGGGAATGTTGTCGGGGAGCTGTTTTTT
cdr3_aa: CASSSTGNVVGELFF

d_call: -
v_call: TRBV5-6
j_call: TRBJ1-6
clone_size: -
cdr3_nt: TGTGCCAGCAGCTTTCAGGGTTCGGCTAATTCACCCCTCCACTTT
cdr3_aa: CASSFQGSANSPLHF

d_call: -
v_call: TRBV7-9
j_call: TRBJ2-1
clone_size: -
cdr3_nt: TGTGCCAGCAGCCTAGCTTTTCCCAATGAGCAGTTCTTC
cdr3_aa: CASSLAFPNEQFF

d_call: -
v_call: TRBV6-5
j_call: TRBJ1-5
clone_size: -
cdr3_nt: TGTGCCAGCAGCCCCGGGGGGGTTGGCAATCAGCCCCAGCATTTT
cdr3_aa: CASSPGGVGNQPQHF

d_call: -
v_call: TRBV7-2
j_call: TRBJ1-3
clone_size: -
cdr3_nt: TGTGCCAGCAGCTTAGGGCAGGTCTCTGGAAACACCATATATTTT
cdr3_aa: CASSLGQVSGNTIYF

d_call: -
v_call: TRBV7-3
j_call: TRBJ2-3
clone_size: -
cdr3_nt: TGTGCCAGCAGCTTAATTGGGGGAAGCACAGATACGCAGTATTTT
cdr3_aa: CASSLIGGSTDTQYF

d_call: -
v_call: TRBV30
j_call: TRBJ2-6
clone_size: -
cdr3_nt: TGTGCCTGGAGTGTTAGAACAGGCAGCTCTGGGGCCAACGTCCTGACTTTC
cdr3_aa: CAWSVRTGSSGANVLTF

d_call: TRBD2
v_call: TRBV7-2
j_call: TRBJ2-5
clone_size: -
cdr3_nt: TGTGCCAGCAGCCAGCGGGGGTGGGAGACCCAGTACTTC
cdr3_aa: CASSQRGWETQYF

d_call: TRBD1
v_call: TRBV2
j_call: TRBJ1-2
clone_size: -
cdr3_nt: TGTGCCAGCAGTGAAGAGGACAGGGCCGGCTACACCTTC
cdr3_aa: CASSEEDRAGYTF

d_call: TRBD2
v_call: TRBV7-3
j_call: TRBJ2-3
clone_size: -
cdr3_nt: TGTGCCAGCAGTTGGACTAGCGACTATAGGGATACGCAGTATTTT
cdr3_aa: CASSWTSDYRDTQYF

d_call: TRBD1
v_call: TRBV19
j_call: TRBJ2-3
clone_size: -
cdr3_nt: TGTGCCAGTAGTAACAGGGGTAGGTCAGATACGCAGTATTTT
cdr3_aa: CASSNRGRSDTQYF

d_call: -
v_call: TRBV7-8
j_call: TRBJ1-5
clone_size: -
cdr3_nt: TGTGCCAGCAGCAACCGCCTCGGTAGCAATCAGCCCCAGCATTTT
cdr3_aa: CASSNRLGSNQPQHF

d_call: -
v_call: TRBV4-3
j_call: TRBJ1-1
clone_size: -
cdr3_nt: TGCGCCAGCAGCCAAGCATCAGGGAATAACTTCCAAGCTTTCTTT
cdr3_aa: CASSQASGNNFQAFF

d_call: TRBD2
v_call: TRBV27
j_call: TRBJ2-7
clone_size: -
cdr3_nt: TGTGCCAGCAGTCGGAGCGGGGGGAGCTCCTACGAGCAGTACTTC
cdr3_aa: CASSRSGGSSYEQYF

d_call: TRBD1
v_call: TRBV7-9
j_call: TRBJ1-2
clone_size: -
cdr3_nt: TGTGCCAGCAGCCCGGGACAGGACGACTATGGCTACACCTTC
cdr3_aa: CASSPGQDDYGYTF

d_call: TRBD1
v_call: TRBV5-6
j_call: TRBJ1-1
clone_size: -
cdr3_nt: TGTGCCAGCAGCTCGACAGGGGCTTGGGGAGCTTTCTTT
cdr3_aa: CASSSTGAWGAFF

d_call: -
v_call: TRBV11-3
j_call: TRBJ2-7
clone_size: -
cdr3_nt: TGTGCCAGCAGCCCCGGACAGTACGAGCAGTACTTC
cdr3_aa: CASSPGQYEQYF

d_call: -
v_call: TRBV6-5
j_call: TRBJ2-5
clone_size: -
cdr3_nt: TGTGCCAGCAGTCAGAGGGGGTTGGGGGAGACCCAGTACTTC
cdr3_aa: CASSQRGLGETQYF

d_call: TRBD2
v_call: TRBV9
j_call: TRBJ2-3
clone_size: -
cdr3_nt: TGTGCCAGCAGCGTCGACGGCGGGGGGAGTTTCGATACGCAGTATTTT
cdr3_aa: CASSVDGGGSFDTQYF

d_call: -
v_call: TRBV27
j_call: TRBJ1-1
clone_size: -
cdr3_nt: TGTGCCAGCAGTCCGAGGAAGGTGATGAACACTGAAGCTTTCTTT
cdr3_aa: CASSPRKVMNTEAFF

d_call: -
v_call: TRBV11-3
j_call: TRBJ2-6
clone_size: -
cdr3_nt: TGTGCCAGCAGCTTCAGGGGCTCTGGGGCCAACGTCCTGACTTTC
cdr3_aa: CASSFRGSGANVLTF

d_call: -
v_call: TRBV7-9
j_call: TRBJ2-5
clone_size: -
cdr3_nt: TGTGCCAGCAGCTTAAGCAGGGGTGGGCAAGAGACCCAGTACTTC
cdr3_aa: CASSLSRGGQETQYF

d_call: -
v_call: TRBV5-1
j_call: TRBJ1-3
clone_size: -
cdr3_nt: TGCGCCAGCAGCAAAGAGGGGGTAAGGGGTATAATTGGAAACACCATATATTTT
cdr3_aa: CASSKEGVRGIIGNTIYF

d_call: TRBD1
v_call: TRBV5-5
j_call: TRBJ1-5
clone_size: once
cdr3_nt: TGTGCCAGCAGCCTAACAGGGGAAGTTAGCAATCAGCCCCAGCATTTT
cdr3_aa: CASSLTGEVSNQPQHF

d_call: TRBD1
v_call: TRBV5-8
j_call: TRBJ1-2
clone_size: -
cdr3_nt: TGTGCCAGCAGCCCTCGGACAGGGGGCTACTATGGCTACACCTTC
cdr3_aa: CASSPRTGGYYGYTF

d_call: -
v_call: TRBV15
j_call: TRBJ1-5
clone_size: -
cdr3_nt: TGTGCCACCAGCAGAGATGGTAGAGGGTCCTTCAATCAGCCCCAGCATTTT
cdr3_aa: CATSRDGRGSFNQPQHF